This T cell receptor beta chain is drawn from a study of blood T cells in healthy people across ages. Combining a sample-barcoded 5' primer with a J-beta primer mix, a second PCR ran for roughly 6 to 12 cycles. The template-switch adaptor was a 5' adaptor with 12 random nucleotides. It tagged each cDNA molecule. TCRdb independently ran MiXCR on the 5' RACE reads; one entry per CDR3 protein. The sample holds around 800,000 distinct CDR3 sequences, more than 25% seen once. Trimming took 1 base from V and 1 from J; bases not matched to a gene: 7. Germline V gene lookup returns CDR1 DFQATT and CDR2 SNEGSKA (reference sequence). The CDR3 has 15 amino acids. These data were likewise used in another study, on T cells of mothers and their children.

The sequenced sample consisted of blood. The sequence came from a boy aged 10-17 years in good health. This chain uses TRBV20-1 with TRBJ2-7; 7 bases agree with TRBD2. CDR3 in amino acids: CSARGLGGSSYEQYF. CDR3 DNA: TGCAGTGCTAGAGGTCTGGGGGGGAGTTCCTACGAGCAGTACTTC.